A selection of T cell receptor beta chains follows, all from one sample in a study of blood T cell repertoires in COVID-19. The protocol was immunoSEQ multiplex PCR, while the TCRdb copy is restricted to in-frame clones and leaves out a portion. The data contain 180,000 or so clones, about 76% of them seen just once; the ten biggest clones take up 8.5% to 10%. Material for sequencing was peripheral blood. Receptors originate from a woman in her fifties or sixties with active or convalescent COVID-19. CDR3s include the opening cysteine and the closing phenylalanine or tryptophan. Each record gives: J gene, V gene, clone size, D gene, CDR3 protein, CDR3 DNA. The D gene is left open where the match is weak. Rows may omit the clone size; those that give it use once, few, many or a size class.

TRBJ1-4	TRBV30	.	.	CAWSVPSPATNEKLFF	TGTGCCTGGAGTGTTCCCTCGCCGGCAACTAATGAAAAACTGTTTTTT
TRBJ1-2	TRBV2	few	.	CASSEALQGSYTF	TGTGCCAGCAGTGAAGCGCTCCAGGGGAGCTACACCTTC
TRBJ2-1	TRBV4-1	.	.	CASSQEVTGTRNEQFF	TGCGCCAGCAGCCAAGAAGTGACAGGGACTAGGAATGAGCAGTTCTTC
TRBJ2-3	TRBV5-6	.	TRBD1	CASSWDRGDTQYF	TGTGCCAGCAGCTGGGACAGGGGGGATACGCAGTATTTT
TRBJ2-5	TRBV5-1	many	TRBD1	CASSLPGGQETQYF	TGCGCCAGCAGCTTGCCAGGGGGTCAGGAGACCCAGTACTTC
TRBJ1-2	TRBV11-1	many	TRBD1	CASSGQGYYGYTF	TGTGCCAGCAGCGGACAGGGGTACTATGGCTACACCTTC
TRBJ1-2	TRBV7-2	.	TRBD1	CASSLGQATQYGYTF	TGTGCCAGCAGCTTGGGACAGGCGACTCAATATGGCTACACCTTC
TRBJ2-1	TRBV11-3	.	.	CASSLGGLGGGRNEQFF	TGTGCCAGCAGCTTAGGGGGTTTAGGGGGCGGGAGGAATGAGCAGTTCTTC
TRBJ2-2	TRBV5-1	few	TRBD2	CASSPSGAAAGELFF	TGCGCCAGCAGCCCTAGCGGTGCTGCGGCCGGGGAGCTGTTTTTT
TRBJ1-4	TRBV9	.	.	CASSVGWRGNNEKLFF	TGTGCCAGCAGCGTAGGCTGGAGGGGAAACAATGAAAAACTGTTTTTT
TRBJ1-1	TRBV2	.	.	CARGEGPINTEAFF	TGTGCCAGGGGGGAGGGGCCAATAAACACTGAAGCTTTCTTT
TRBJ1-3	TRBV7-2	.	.	CASSLGGGGGNTIYF	TGTGCCAGCAGCCTCGGTGGGGGAGGTGGAAACACCATATATTTT
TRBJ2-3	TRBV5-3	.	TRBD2	CARSSRLAECTDTQYF	TGTGCCAGAAGCTCTAGACTAGCGGAGTGCACAGATACGCAGTATTTT
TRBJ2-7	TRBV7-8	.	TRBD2	CASSSIAGGVGEQYF	TGTGCCAGCAGCTCAATAGCGGGAGGGGTAGGGGAGCAGTACTTC
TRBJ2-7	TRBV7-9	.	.	CASSLGAGGEQYF	TGTGCCAGCAGCTTGGGGGCTGGTGGCGAGCAGTACTTC
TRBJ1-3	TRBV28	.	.	CASTPPGGPGNTIYF	TGTGCCAGCACCCCCCCCGGGGGACCTGGAAACACCATATATTTT
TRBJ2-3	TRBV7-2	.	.	CASSLGHSTDTQYF	TGTGCCAGCAGCTTAGGTCATAGCACAGATACGCAGTATTTT
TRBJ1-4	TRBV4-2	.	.	CASSQDWSVMKNCFF	.
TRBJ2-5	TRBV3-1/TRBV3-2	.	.	CASSLDEGTQYF	TGTGCCAGCAGCCTAGATGAGGGGACCCAGTACTTC
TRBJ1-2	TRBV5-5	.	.	CASSLRATGGYTF	TGTGCCAGCAGCCTCCGGGCGACAGGAGGCTACACCTTC
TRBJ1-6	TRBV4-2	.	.	CASSPRGGDYNSPLHF	TGTGCCAGCAGCCCCCGGGGGGGAGACTATAATTCACCCCTCCACTTT
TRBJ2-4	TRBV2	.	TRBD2	CASSATSGGANIQYF	TGTGCCAGCAGTGCGACTAGCGGGGGGGCTAACATTCAGTACTTC
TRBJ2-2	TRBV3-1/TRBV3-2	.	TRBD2	CASSQAGTSGRVNGELFF	TGTGCCAGCAGCCAGGCCGGGACTAGCGGGAGGGTGAACGGGGAGCTGTTTTTT
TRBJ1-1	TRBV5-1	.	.	CASSLAIGGTEAFF	TGCGCCAGCAGCTTGGCCATTGGGGGGACTGAAGCTTTCTTT
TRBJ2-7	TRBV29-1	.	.	CSVEVTGFEQYF	TGCAGCGTTGAAGTCACCGGGTTCGAGCAGTACTTC
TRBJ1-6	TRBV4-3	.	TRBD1	CASSQAPSTGDNSPLHF	TGCGCCAGCAGCCAAGCCCCTTCGACAGGGGATAATTCACCCCTCCACTTT
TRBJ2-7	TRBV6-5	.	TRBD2	CASSYSGLAGAYEQYF	TGTGCCAGCAGTTACTCGGGGCTAGCGGGAGCCTACGAGCAGTACTTC
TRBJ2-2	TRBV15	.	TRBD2	CATSRTGGANTGELFF	TGTGCCACCAGCAGGACGGGGGGTGCGAACACCGGGGAGCTGTTTTTT
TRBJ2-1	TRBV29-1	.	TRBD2	CSVMGGGYNEQFF	TGCTCCGTGATGGGGGGGGGCTACAATGAGCAGTTCTTC
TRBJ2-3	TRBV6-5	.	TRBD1	CASKTGGGIPDTQYF	TGTGCCAGCAAAACAGGGGGCGGAATCCCAGATACGCAGTATTTT
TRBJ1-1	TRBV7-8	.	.	CASSLAGRAGYEAFF	TGTGCCAGCAGCTTAGCGGGTAGGGCGGGGTATGAGGCTTTCTTT
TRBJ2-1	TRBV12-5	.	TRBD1	CASGFLWTGGGNEQFF	TGTGCTAGTGGTTTTTTGTGGACAGGGGGGGGCAATGAGCAGTTCTTC
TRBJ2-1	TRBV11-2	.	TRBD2	CASSFTSGTPYNEQFF	TGTGCCAGCAGCTTTACTAGCGGGACTCCCTACAATGAGCAGTTCTTC
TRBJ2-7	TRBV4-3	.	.	CASSQDTLRDEQYF	TGCGCCAGCAGCCAAGATACCCTCAGGGACGAGCAGTACTTC
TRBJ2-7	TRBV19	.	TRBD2	CASSIRLAGTYEQYF	TGTGCCAGTAGTATTAGGCTAGCGGGGACCTACGAGCAGTACTTC
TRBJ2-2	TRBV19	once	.	CASSIDAGQSNTGELFF	TGTGCCAGTAGTATAGACGCGGGACAGTCGAACACCGGGGAGCTGTTTTTT
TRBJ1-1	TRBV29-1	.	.	CSTSGSLNTEAFF	TGCAGCACCTCAGGGTCCCTGAACACTGAAGCTTTCTTT
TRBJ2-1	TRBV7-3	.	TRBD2	CASSPQSGSVHEQFF	TGTGCCAGCAGCCCCCAGAGCGGGAGTGTCCATGAGCAGTTCTTC
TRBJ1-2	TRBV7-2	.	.	CASSPSAGIIGYGYTF	TGTGCCAGCAGCCCTAGCGCGGGCATAATCGGCTATGGCTACACCTTC
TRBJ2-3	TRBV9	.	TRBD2	CASSVGGALDTQYF	TGTGCCAGCAGCGTCGGGGGGGCCCTGGATACGCAGTATTTT
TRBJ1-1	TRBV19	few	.	CASSSTDSYFMNTEAFF	TGTGCCAGTTCCTCGACAGACTCTTATTTTATGAACACTGAAGCTTTCTTT
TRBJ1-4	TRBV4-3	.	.	CASSQEQGNYEKLFF	TGCGCCAGCAGCCAAGAACAGGGCAATTACGAAAAACTGTTTTTT
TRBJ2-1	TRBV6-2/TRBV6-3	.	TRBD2	CASSPEPRLAPRGIEQFF	TGTGCCAGCAGTCCAGAACCCCGACTAGCGCCCCGAGGAATCGAGCAGTTCTTC
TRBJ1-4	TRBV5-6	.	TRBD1	CASSRQGAGEKLFF	TGTGCCAGCAGCCGACAGGGGGCCGGGGAAAAACTGTTTTTT
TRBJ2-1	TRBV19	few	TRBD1	CASSIDTGAGDEQFF	TGTGCCAGTAGTATAGACACAGGGGCGGGTGATGAGCAGTTCTTC
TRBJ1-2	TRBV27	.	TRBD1	CASSLAGGYGYTF	TGTGCCAGCAGTTTGGCAGGGGGGTATGGCTACACCTTC
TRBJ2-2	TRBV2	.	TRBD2	CASNARLAGGPNTGELFF	TGTGCCAGCAACGCCCGGCTAGCGGGAGGTCCGAACACCGGGGAGCTGTTTTTT
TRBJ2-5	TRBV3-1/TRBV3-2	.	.	CASSQDFRGQETQYF	TGTGCCAGCAGCCAAGATTTCCGGGGGCAAGAGACCCAGTACTTC
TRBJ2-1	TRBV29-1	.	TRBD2	CSVEGLAVEQFF	TGCAGCGTTGAGGGACTAGCGGTGGAGCAGTTCTTC
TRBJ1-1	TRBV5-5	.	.	CASSLWRLNTEAFF	TGTGCCAGCAGCTTGTGGCGGCTAAACACTGAAGCTTTCTTT
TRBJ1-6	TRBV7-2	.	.	CASSFTYNSPLHF	TGTGCCAGCAGCTTCACCTATAATTCACCCCTCCACTTT
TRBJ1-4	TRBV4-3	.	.	CASSQQPGQGGEKLFF	TGCGCCAGCAGCCAGCAACCGGGCCAGGGAGGGGAAAAACTGTTTTTT
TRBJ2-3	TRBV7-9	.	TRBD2	CASSLAAVGTDTQYF	TGTGCCAGCAGCCTAGCGGCGGTCGGCACAGATACGCAGTATTTT
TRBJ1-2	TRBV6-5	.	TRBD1	CASSIDRGGGYTF	TGTGCCAGCAGCATTGACAGGGGCGGAGGCTACACCTTC
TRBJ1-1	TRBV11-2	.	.	CASSFDTPNTEAFF	TGTGCCAGCAGCTTCGACACACCAAACACTGAAGCTTTCTTT
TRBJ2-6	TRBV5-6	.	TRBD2	CASSRDYSGANVLTF	TGTGCCAGCAGCCGGGACTACTCTGGGGCCAACGTCCTGACTTTC